These T cell receptor beta chains were read from a single sample in a study of blood T cell repertoires in COVID-19. Using immunoSEQ multiplex PCR, the repertoire was profiled, and TCRdb retains in-frame clones only, with some absent. The sample has about 230,000 clones, 88% seen once; the top ten hold about 2.5%. Sequenced sample: PBMCs or T cells enriched from blood (not recorded which). The receptors here all came from a woman aged 40-49 years with acute COVID-19. Both conserved end residues are part of each CDR3. The D gene is left open where the match is weak. Rows give clone size only sometimes, using once, few, many, or a class for an expanded clone.

D gene: -; V gene: TRBV6-5; clone size: -; J gene: TRBJ2-7; CDR3 protein: CASSYGGASSYEQYF; CDR3 DNA: TGTGCCAGCAGTTATGGGGGCGCAAGTTCCTACGAGCAGTACTTC
D gene: TRBD1; V gene: TRBV5-1; clone size: -; J gene: TRBJ1-1; CDR3 protein: CASSLAVGGEGEAFF; CDR3 DNA: TGCGCCAGCAGCTTGGCCGTAGGGGGCGAGGGTGAAGCTTTCTTT
D gene: TRBD1; V gene: TRBV7-2; clone size: -; J gene: TRBJ2-1; CDR3 protein: CASSIGTGGGSEQFF; CDR3 DNA: TGTGCCAGCAGCATAGGGACAGGGGGAGGCAGTGAGCAGTTCTTC
D gene: -; V gene: TRBV2; clone size: -; J gene: TRBJ2-3; CDR3 protein: CASSDWGQSYTDTQYF; CDR3 DNA: TGTGCCAGCAGTGACTGGGGGCAGTCCTACACAGATACGCAGTATTTT
D gene: -; V gene: TRBV9; clone size: few; J gene: TRBJ1-1; CDR3 protein: CASSVGTITAEAFF; CDR3 DNA: TGTGCCAGCAGCGTTGGGACTATCACGGCTGAAGCTTTCTTT
D gene: TRBD1; V gene: TRBV27; clone size: -; J gene: TRBJ1-5; CDR3 protein: CASKSGTGDQPQHF; CDR3 DNA: TGTGCCAGCAAATCCGGGACAGGGGATCAGCCCCAGCATTTT
D gene: TRBD2; V gene: TRBV9; clone size: -; J gene: TRBJ2-7; CDR3 protein: CASSPQGTSGGNDEQYF; CDR3 DNA: TGTGCCAGCAGCCCCCAGGGGACTAGCGGAGGGAATGACGAGCAGTACTTC
D gene: -; V gene: TRBV2; clone size: few; J gene: TRBJ2-3; CDR3 protein: CASSAQVVKDTQYF; CDR3 DNA: TGTGCCAGCAGTGCCCAGGTCGTGAAGGATACGCAGTATTTT
D gene: -; V gene: TRBV19; clone size: once; J gene: TRBJ1-2; CDR3 protein: CASSIITGTIGYTF; CDR3 DNA: TGTGCCAGTAGTATAATCACAGGAACTATTGGCTACACCTTC
D gene: -; V gene: TRBV10-3; clone size: -; J gene: TRBJ2-1; CDR3 protein: CAITQSPYNEQFF; CDR3 DNA: TGTGCCATCACACAGTCACCCTACAATGAGCAGTTCTTC
D gene: -; V gene: TRBV15; clone size: -; J gene: TRBJ1-1; CDR3 protein: CATSRVGPMNTEAFF; CDR3 DNA: TGTGCCACCAGCAGAGTGGGCCCTATGAACACTGAAGCTTTCTTT
D gene: -; V gene: TRBV7-2; clone size: -; J gene: TRBJ1-2; CDR3 protein: CASSFRGTRGYTF; CDR3 DNA: TGTGCCAGCAGCTTCCGGGGGACCCGTGGCTACACCTTC
D gene: -; V gene: TRBV3-1/TRBV3-2; clone size: -; J gene: TRBJ1-1; CDR3 protein: CASSQEGGNTEAFF; CDR3 DNA: TGTGCCAGCAGCCAAGAAGGAGGGAACACTGAAGCTTTCTTT
D gene: TRBD1; V gene: TRBV19; clone size: -; J gene: TRBJ1-2; CDR3 protein: CASSLGQGYGYTF; CDR3 DNA: TGTGCCAGTAGTCTCGGACAGGGCTATGGCTACACCTTC
D gene: TRBD1; V gene: TRBV5-1; clone size: -; J gene: TRBJ1-2; CDR3 protein: CASSFSGTGSYGYTF; CDR3 DNA: TGCGCCAGCAGCTTCTCCGGGACAGGGAGCTATGGCTACACCTTC
D gene: TRBD1; V gene: TRBV5-1; clone size: -; J gene: TRBJ1-6; CDR3 protein: CASSWGQGGSPLHF; CDR3 DNA: TGCGCCAGCAGCTGGGGACAGGGCGGATCACCCCTCCACTTT
D gene: -; V gene: TRBV5-6; clone size: -; J gene: TRBJ2-3; CDR3 protein: CASSFPERGTDTQYF; CDR3 DNA: TGTGCCAGCAGCTTTCCGGAGAGGGGGACAGATACGCAGTATTTT
D gene: -; V gene: TRBV4-1; clone size: -; J gene: TRBJ2-2; CDR3 protein: CASSQDVGELFF; CDR3 DNA: TGCGCCAGCAGCCAAGACGTCGGGGAGCTGTTTTTT
D gene: -; V gene: TRBV3-1/TRBV3-2; clone size: -; J gene: TRBJ1-2; CDR3 protein: CASSGSGGSTKGGYTF; CDR3 DNA: TGTGCCAGCAGCGGAAGCGGAGGGTCAACAAAGGGAGGCTACACCTTC
D gene: -; V gene: TRBV6-5; clone size: -; J gene: TRBJ2-1; CDR3 protein: CASRPPTGSVYEQFF; CDR3 DNA: TGTGCCAGCAGACCACCAACGGGTAGTGTCTATGAGCAGTTCTTC
D gene: TRBD1; V gene: TRBV24-1; clone size: -; J gene: TRBJ1-5; CDR3 protein: CATSDRQGGDNQPQHF; CDR3 DNA: TGTGCCACCAGTGATCGGCAGGGGGGTGACAATCAGCCCCAGCATTTT
D gene: -; V gene: TRBV5-4; clone size: -; J gene: TRBJ2-3; CDR3 protein: CASSSRVGGAPTDTQYF; CDR3 DNA: TGTGCCAGCAGCTCCAGAGTGGGGGGGGCCCCCACAGATACGCAGTATTTT
D gene: -; V gene: TRBV11-2; clone size: -; J gene: TRBJ1-1; CDR3 protein: CASSSATGMNTEAFF; CDR3 DNA: TGTGCCAGCAGCTCAGCAACAGGGATGAACACTGAAGCTTTCTTT
D gene: TRBD1; V gene: TRBV19; clone size: -; J gene: TRBJ2-3; CDR3 protein: CASSLRQGVTDTQYF; CDR3 DNA: TGTGCCAGTAGTCTTCGACAGGGCGTCACAGATACGCAGTATTTT
D gene: TRBD1; V gene: TRBV7-2; clone size: -; J gene: TRBJ1-1; CDR3 protein: CASSPQTGQLTEAFF; CDR3 DNA: TGTGCCAGCAGCCCACAGACAGGGCAACTCACTGAAGCTTTCTTT
D gene: TRBD1; V gene: TRBV9; clone size: -; J gene: TRBJ1-3; CDR3 protein: CASSVAGQGRDTIYF; CDR3 DNA: TGTGCCAGCAGCGTAGCAGGACAGGGTAGAGACACCATATATTTT
D gene: -; V gene: TRBV19; clone size: -; J gene: TRBJ1-2; CDR3 protein: CASSIIGANYGYTF; CDR3 DNA: TGTGCCAGTAGTATAATAGGGGCTAACTATGGCTACACCTTC
D gene: -; V gene: TRBV5-5; clone size: few; J gene: TRBJ1-2; CDR3 protein: CASSLVDNNYGYTF; CDR3 DNA: TGTGCCAGCAGCTTGGTGGACAATAACTATGGCTACACCTTC
D gene: -; V gene: TRBV9; clone size: -; J gene: TRBJ2-5; CDR3 protein: CASSEVGTGWETQYF; CDR3 DNA: TGTGCCAGCAGCGAGGTGGGCACAGGGTGGGAGACCCAGTACTTC
D gene: TRBD1; V gene: TRBV4-3; clone size: -; J gene: TRBJ1-1; CDR3 protein: CASSQDRGISEAFF; CDR3 DNA: TGCGCCAGCAGCCAGGACAGGGGAATATCTGAAGCTTTCTTT
D gene: TRBD1; V gene: TRBV7-9; clone size: -; J gene: TRBJ1-6; CDR3 protein: CASSTGGAGSPLHF; CDR3 DNA: TGTGCCAGCAGCACAGGGGGCGCGGGGTCACCCCTCCACTTT
D gene: -; V gene: TRBV5-1; clone size: -; J gene: TRBJ2-3; CDR3 protein: CASSGGSVQTDTQYF; CDR3 DNA: TGCGCCAGCAGCGGGGGGTCGGTACAGACAGATACGCAGTATTTT
D gene: -; V gene: TRBV7-6; clone size: few; J gene: TRBJ2-3; CDR3 protein: CASSLVAGGSTDTQYF; CDR3 DNA: TGTGCCAGCAGCTTAGTAGCAGGCGGGAGCACAGATACGCAGTATTTT
D gene: TRBD1; V gene: TRBV7-2; clone size: -; J gene: TRBJ1-5; CDR3 protein: CASSLGQGSNQPQHF; CDR3 DNA: TGTGCCAGCAGCTTAGGACAGGGGAGCAATCAGCCCCAGCATTTT
D gene: TRBD1; V gene: TRBV3-1/TRBV3-2; clone size: -; J gene: TRBJ1-2; CDR3 protein: CASSPSTGPYGYTF; CDR3 DNA: TGTGCCAGCAGCCCTTCGACAGGGCCCTATGGCTACACCTTC
D gene: -; V gene: TRBV7-2; clone size: -; J gene: TRBJ2-2; CDR3 protein: CASSPSVANTGELFF; CDR3 DNA: TGTGCCAGCAGCCCGAGCGTAGCGAACACCGGGGAGCTGTTTTTT
D gene: -; V gene: TRBV6-5; clone size: -; J gene: TRBJ1-3; CDR3 protein: CASSSGGTAHTIYF; CDR3 DNA: TGTGCCAGCAGTTCCGGGGGAACGGCCCACACCATATATTTT
D gene: -; V gene: TRBV19; clone size: -; J gene: TRBJ1-4; CDR3 protein: CASINRPNEKLFF; CDR3 DNA: TGTGCCAGTATCAACAGGCCTAATGAAAAACTGTTTTTT
D gene: TRBD1; V gene: TRBV7-2; clone size: -; J gene: TRBJ2-1; CDR3 protein: CASSLTGTGGNEQFF; CDR3 DNA: TGTGCCAGCAGCTTAACGGGTACAGGGGGCAATGAGCAGTTCTTC
D gene: -; V gene: TRBV6-2/TRBV6-3; clone size: many; J gene: TRBJ2-2; CDR3 protein: CASSNIRLTGELFF; CDR3 DNA: TGTGCCAGCAGTAACATAAGACTAACCGGGGAGCTGTTTTTT
D gene: TRBD1; V gene: TRBV18; clone size: -; J gene: TRBJ1-5; CDR3 protein: CASSLGTGGNQPQHF; CDR3 DNA: TGTGCCAGCTCCCTCGGGACAGGGGGCAATCAGCCCCAGCATTTT
D gene: -; V gene: TRBV9; clone size: -; J gene: TRBJ1-1; CDR3 protein: CASSEGGGMEAFF; CDR3 DNA: TGTGCCAGCAGCGAGGGAGGGGGTATGGAGGCTTTCTTT
D gene: -; V gene: TRBV14; clone size: -; J gene: TRBJ1-2; CDR3 protein: CASSQDFTGGGYTF; CDR3 DNA: TGTGCCAGCAGCCAAGATTTCACGGGAGGAGGCTACACCTTC
D gene: TRBD1; V gene: TRBV10-2; clone size: -; J gene: TRBJ1-5; CDR3 protein: CASTGDRAPSVPQHF; CDR3 DNA: TGCGCCAGCACGGGGGACAGGGCACCTAGTGTGCCCCAGCATTTT
D gene: TRBD1; V gene: TRBV5-6; clone size: -; J gene: TRBJ1-5; CDR3 protein: CASSLGHGTGGNQPQHF; CDR3 DNA: TGTGCCAGCAGCTTGGGGCACGGGACAGGGGGCAATCAGCCCCAGCATTTT